The sequence of this T cell receptor beta chain was determined in a study of T cells in Graves' hyperthyroidism and ophthalmopathy. RNA transcripts served as the template for amplifying TCR beta CDR3 regions. Initially, a first-round RT-PCR of the TCR CDR3 employed the HTBI primer set. TCRdb re-derived calls from the multiplex PCR reads in MiXCR, one entry per CDR3 protein. The sample includes some 510,000 distinct CDR3 sequences, less than 25% of them seen just once. This clonotype was detected many times. The CDR3 covers 14 residues. Trimming shortened V by 0 bases and J by 6 bases, and 11 bases separated the two germline ends.

Material: blood. The gene calls are TRBV12-3 or TRBV12-4 and TRBJ1-2, with D tentatively TRBD1 (6 bases). The TCR comes from a young man with Graves' hyperthyroidism. Here the CDR3 reads CASSLAISGDGYTF. The CDR3 region has the DNA TGTGCCAGCAGTTTAGCGATTTCAGGGGATGGCTACACCTTC.